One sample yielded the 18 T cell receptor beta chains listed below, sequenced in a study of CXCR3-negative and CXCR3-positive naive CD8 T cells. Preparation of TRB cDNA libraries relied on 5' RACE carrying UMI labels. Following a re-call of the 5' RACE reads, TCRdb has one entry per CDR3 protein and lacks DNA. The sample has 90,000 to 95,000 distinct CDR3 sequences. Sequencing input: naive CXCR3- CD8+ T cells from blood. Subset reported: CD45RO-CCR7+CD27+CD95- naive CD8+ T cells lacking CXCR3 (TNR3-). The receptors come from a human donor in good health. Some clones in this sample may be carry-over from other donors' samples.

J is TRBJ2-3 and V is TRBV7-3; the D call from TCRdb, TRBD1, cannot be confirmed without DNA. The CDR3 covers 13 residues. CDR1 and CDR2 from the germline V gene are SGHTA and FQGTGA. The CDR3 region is CASRRDATDTQYF.

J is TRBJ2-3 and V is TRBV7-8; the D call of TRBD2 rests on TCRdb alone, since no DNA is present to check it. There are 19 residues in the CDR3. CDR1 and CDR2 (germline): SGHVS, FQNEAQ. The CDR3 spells CASTPGLAGVWASTDTQYF. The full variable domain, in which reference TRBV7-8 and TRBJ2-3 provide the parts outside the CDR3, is GAGVSQSPRYKVAKRGQDVALRCDPISGHVSLFWYQQALGQGPEFLTYFQNEAQLDKSGLPSDRFFAERPEGSVSTLKIQRTQQEDSAVYLCASTPGLAGVWASTDTQYFGPGTRLTVL.

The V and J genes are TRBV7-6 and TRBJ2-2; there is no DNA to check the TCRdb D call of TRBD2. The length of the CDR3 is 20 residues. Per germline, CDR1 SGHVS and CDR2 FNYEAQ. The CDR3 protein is CASSLTWAVAGGLNTGELFF.

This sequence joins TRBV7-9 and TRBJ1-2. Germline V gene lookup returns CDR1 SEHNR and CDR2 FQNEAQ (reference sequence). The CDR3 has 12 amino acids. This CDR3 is CASSLGRGGYTF.

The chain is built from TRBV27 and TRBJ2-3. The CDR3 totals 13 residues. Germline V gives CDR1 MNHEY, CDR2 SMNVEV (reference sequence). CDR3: CASRLVFADTQYF.

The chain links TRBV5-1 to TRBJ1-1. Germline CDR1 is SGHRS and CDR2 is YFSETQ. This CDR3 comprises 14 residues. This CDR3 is CANHPKDPNTEAFF.

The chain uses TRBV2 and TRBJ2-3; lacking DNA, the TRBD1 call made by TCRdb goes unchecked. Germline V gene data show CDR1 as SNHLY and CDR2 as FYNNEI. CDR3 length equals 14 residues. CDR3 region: CAILMTGRTDTQYF. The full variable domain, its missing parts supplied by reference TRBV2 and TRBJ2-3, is EPEVTQTPSHQVTQMGQEVILRCVPISNHLYFYWYRQILGQKVEFLVSFYNNEISEKSEIFDDQFSVERPDGSNFTLKIRSTKLEDSAMYFCAILMTGRTDTQYFGPGTRLTVL.

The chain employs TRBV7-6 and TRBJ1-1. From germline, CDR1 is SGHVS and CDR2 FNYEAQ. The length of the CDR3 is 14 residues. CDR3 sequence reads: CASSLRGADAEAFF.

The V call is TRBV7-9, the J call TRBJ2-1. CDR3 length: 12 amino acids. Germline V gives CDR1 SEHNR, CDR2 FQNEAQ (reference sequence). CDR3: CASNIALNEQFF.

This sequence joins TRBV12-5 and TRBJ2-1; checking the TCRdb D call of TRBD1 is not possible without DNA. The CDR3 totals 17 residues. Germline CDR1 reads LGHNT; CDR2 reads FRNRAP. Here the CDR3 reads CASGWNPGQGFHNEQFF. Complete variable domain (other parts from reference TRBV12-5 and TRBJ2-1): DARVTQTPRHKVTEMGQEVTMRCQPILGHNTVFWYRQTMMQGLELLAYFRNRAPLDDSGMPKDRFSAEMPDATLATLKIQPSEPRDSAVYFCASGWNPGQGFHNEQFFGPGTRLTVL.

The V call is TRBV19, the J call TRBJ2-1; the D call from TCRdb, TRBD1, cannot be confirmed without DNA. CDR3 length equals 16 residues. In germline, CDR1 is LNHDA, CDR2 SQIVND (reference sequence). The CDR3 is CASSTLYGGTSDEQFF.

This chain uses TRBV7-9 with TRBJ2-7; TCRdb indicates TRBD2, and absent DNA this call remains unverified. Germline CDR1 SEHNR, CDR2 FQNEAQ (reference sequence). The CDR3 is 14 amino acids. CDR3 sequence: CASSRPGLPYEQYF.

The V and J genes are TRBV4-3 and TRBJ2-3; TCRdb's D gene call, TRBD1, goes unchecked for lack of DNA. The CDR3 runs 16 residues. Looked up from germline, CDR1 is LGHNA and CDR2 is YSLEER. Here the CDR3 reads CASSQEGGSRTDTQYF.

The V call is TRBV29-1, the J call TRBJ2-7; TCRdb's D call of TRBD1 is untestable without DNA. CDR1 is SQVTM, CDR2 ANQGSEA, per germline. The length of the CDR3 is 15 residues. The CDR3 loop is CSVSIPGQGAHEQYF.

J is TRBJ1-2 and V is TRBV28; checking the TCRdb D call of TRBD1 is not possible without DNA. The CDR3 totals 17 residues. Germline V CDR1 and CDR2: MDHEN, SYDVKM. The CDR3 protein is CASRQNDITGPNYGYTF.

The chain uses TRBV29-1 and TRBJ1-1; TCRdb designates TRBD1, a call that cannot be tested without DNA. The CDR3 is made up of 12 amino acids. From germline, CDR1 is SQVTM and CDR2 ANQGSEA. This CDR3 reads CSGQGLNTEAFF.

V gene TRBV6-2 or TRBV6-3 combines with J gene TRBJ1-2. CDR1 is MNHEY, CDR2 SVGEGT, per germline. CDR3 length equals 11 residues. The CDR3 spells CASGIGYGYTF.

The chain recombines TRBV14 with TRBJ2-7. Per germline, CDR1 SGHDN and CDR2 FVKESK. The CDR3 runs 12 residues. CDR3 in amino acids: CASSQIFYEQYF.